This T cell receptor (beta chain) appears in the sequencing data of a study of molecular identifiers for immune sequencing clone quantification. Study-wide results and limits: Shared barcodes on identical TCR molecules could underestimate the sizes of highly expanded clones. Clones exceeding 20 RNA copies carried over 97% of effector molecules but under 1% of naive-cell molecules. Among some 1.1 million naive cells, spiked Jurkat TCR RNA from a single cell was reportedly detectable.

Sorting captured naive CD8 T cells as CD8+CD4-CCR7+CD45RA+. TCRdb re-derived calls from the PCR reads in MiXCR, one entry per CDR3 protein. The sample contains approximately 54,000 distinct CDR3 sequences, approximately 25% of which appear only once. Ten or more counts support this clonotype. Its target is not known. Sequences were obtained from naive CD8+ T cells from blood, with Jurkat cell RNA spiked in. Indicated subset: FACS-sorted CD8+CD4-CCR7+CD45RA+ naive T cells. The origin of this receptor is a human donor in good health. Some libraries in this study had Jurkat cell RNA spiked in.

The CDR3 DNA reads as TGTGCCAGCATCCCACTAGCGGGATCCCTAGCCAAAAACATTCAGTACTTC. Translation: CASIPLAGSLAKNIQYF. The chain has TRBV25-1 and TRBJ2-4; 10 positions agree with TRBD2. V gave up 7 bases and J gave up 0 bases; unmatched junction bases: 9. This CDR3 comprises 17 residues. Germline V CDR1 and CDR2: MGHDK, SYGVNS.